Listed below are T cell receptor beta chains from one sample, sequenced in a study of T cells in Graves' hyperthyroidism and ophthalmopathy. One entry per CDR3 protein results from TCRdb running MiXCR on the multiplex PCR reads. This sample has 450,000 to 500,000 distinct CDR3 sequences, with 20% to 25% found just once. The sequenced material came from blood. These receptors came from a woman between 65 and 79 years old with Graves' ophthalmopathy. Both conserved end residues are part of each CDR3. D genes are given only for firm matches. Expanded clones are given a class, and other clones once, few, many or no size at all.

DNA,CDR3,V,size,D,J
TGTGCCAGCAGCCCACAGGGGACGGTTAACACTGAAGCTTTCTTT,CASSPQGTVNTEAFF,TRBV7-9,NA,TRBD1,TRBJ1-1
TGTGCCAGCAGCTTATACAGGGCCGATAATTCACCCCTCCACTTT,CASSLYRADNSPLHF,TRBV7-2,NA,NA,TRBJ1-6
TGTGCCAGCAGCCCCGGGAGGGGAAGCCCCGGGGAGCTGTTTTTT,CASSPGRGSPGELFF,TRBV14,NA,TRBD2,TRBJ2-2
TGTGCCAGCAGCTTAGGCTCCGACAGGGCTGAAGCTTTCTTT,CASSLGSDRAEAFF,TRBV11-2,many,TRBD1,TRBJ1-1
TGCAGTGCTAGAGGTGCTCACTTACCTGGAAACACCATATATTTT,CSARGAHLPGNTIYF,TRBV20-1,NA,NA,TRBJ1-3
TGTGCCAGCCAGGGACAAAGAGATGATGAGCAGTTCTTC,CASQGQRDDEQFF,TRBV7-2,few,NA,TRBJ2-1
TGTGCCAGCAGGGGACGTCTAGAGACCCAGTACTTC,CASRGRLETQYF,TRBV6-1,NA,NA,TRBJ2-5
TGTGCCAGTAGTATACAGGGTAGCACCCACGAGCAGTACTTC,CASSIQGSTHEQYF,TRBV19,NA,NA,TRBJ2-7
TGTGCCAGCAGTCAGAACAGCCTAATACAAGGTGGCTACACCTTC,CASSQNSLIQGGYTF,TRBV28,many,NA,TRBJ1-2
TGCAGCGTTGAATTCCCGTACTATGGCTACACCTTC,CSVEFPYYGYTF,TRBV29-1,many,NA,TRBJ1-2
TGTGCCAGCACCTTAGTTAGCACAGATACGCAGTATTTT,CASTLVSTDTQYF,TRBV12-3/TRBV12-4,few,NA,TRBJ2-3
TGTGCCAGCAGCCATTTGCGGGACTATGGCTACACCTTC,CASSHLRDYGYTF,TRBV3-1,many,NA,TRBJ1-2
TGTGCCAGCAGCCAATATGGCGCGGTCGGGGAGCTGTTTTTT,CASSQYGAVGELFF,TRBV3-1,NA,NA,TRBJ2-2
TGTGCCAGCAGGTCGGGGACAGGGGGCGATGGCTACACCTTC,CASRSGTGGDGYTF,TRBV28,many,TRBD1,TRBJ1-2
TGTGCCAGCAGCTTAATGACACCCACTAGCACAGATACGCAGTATTTT,CASSLMTPTSTDTQYF,TRBV7-3,NA,NA,TRBJ2-3
TGTGCCAGCAGTCCTCCGGGAGGGGGCCGCTATGGCTACACCTTC,CASSPPGGGRYGYTF,TRBV28,few,TRBD1,TRBJ1-2
TGTGCCATCAGTGAGGCGGGAGTCATTAACACCGGGGAGCTGTTTTTT,CAISEAGVINTGELFF,TRBV10-3,NA,TRBD2,TRBJ2-2
TGTGCCAGCAGTTCCGGGACAGGGTATGAAAAACTGTTTTTT,CASSSGTGYEKLFF,TRBV28,many,TRBD1,TRBJ1-4
TGTGCCAGCAGCCAGACTAGCTACCCGCTCGATGAGCAGTTCTTC,CASSQTSYPLDEQFF,TRBV3-1,few,TRBD2,TRBJ2-1
TGTGCCAGCCGCAGTGGGACAGACACAGATACGCAGTATTTT,CASRSGTDTDTQYF,TRBV5-5,NA,TRBD1,TRBJ2-3
TGTGCCAGTAGTATAGGGTTAGCGGGAGGATCCTACGAGCAGTACTTC,CASSIGLAGGSYEQYF,TRBV19,NA,TRBD2,TRBJ2-7
TGTGCCAGCAGTAACCAGGAGGTTGGGAAAGAGACCCAGTACTTC,CASSNQEVGKETQYF,TRBV6-1,few,NA,TRBJ2-5
TGTGCCAGCAGTTCCGCGTATCAGCCCCAGCATTTT,CASSSAYQPQHF,TRBV6-2/TRBV6-3,few,NA,TRBJ1-5
TGCAGTGCTAGGGGGGGCGCCTTCTACAATGAGCAGTTCTTC,CSARGGAFYNEQFF,TRBV20-1,NA,NA,TRBJ2-1
TGCAGTGCTAGTCAACAGGGACAAGAGACCCAGTACTTC,CSASQQGQETQYF,TRBV20-1,NA,NA,TRBJ2-5
TGTGCCAGCAGTGTGCGTACCCTCCACTTT,CASSVRTLHF,TRBV6-1,NA,NA,TRBJ1-6
TGTGCCAGTAGTACCCCGGGACAGGGAGTCTATGGCTACACCTTC,CASSTPGQGVYGYTF,TRBV19,many,TRBD1,TRBJ1-2
TGTGCCAGCAGACCCGGGACTAGCGGGTCCTTGCAGACCGGGGAGCTGTTTTTT,CASRPGTSGSLQTGELFF,TRBV12-3/TRBV12-4,NA,TRBD2,TRBJ2-2
TGTGCCAGCAGCGGCGACAACCCCTATCAGCCCCAGCATTTT,CASSGDNPYQPQHF,TRBV7-8,NA,NA,TRBJ1-5
TGTGCCAGCAGCTTAGGCCTCGAAACCGAGCAGTACTTC,CASSLGLETEQYF,TRBV13,few,NA,TRBJ2-7
TGTGCCAGCAGCGCCTGGACAGGTTTCGCCAAAAACATTCAGTACTTC,CASSAWTGFAKNIQYF,TRBV2,few,TRBD1,TRBJ2-4
TGTGCCAGCAGTTTTCTCCGAGGGAGGGGATCGGAAGGCTACACCTTC,CASSFLRGRGSEGYTF,TRBV12-3/TRBV12-4,many,NA,TRBJ1-2
TGTGCCAGCAGCTTGGCCGGGACCACTATCGATGAGCAGTTCTTC,CASSLAGTTIDEQFF,TRBV5-8,NA,NA,TRBJ2-1
TGTGCCAGCAGCCAATTTTCACGGGGGGAATACACTGAAGCTTTCTTT,CASSQFSRGEYTEAFF,TRBV3-1,NA,NA,TRBJ1-1
TGTGCCAGTAGCATAGAAGGGGGCGCGAGATCCGGCTACACCTTC,CASSIEGGARSGYTF,TRBV19,few,TRBD1,TRBJ1-2
TGTGCCAGTGCCGGACAGGGGCGGGAAAAACTGTTTTTT,CASAGQGREKLFF,TRBV19,NA,TRBD1,TRBJ1-4
TGTGCCAGCATTCCGGCGGGACTAGCGGGAGGGCATGAGCAGTTCTTC,CASIPAGLAGGHEQFF,TRBV2,NA,TRBD2,TRBJ2-1
TGTGCCAGCAGCCGGACAGGGTATGGCTCCTACGAGCAGTACTTC,CASSRTGYGSYEQYF,TRBV28,many,TRBD1,TRBJ2-7
TGTGCCAGCAGCTTGGGATTAGCGGGAGGGAGGGAGACCCAGTACTTC,CASSLGLAGGRETQYF,TRBV5-6,few,TRBD2,TRBJ2-5
TGCAGTGCTAGAGGGGTAGGGGGATCCTACGAGCAGTACTTC,CSARGVGGSYEQYF,TRBV20-1,many,NA,TRBJ2-7
TGCGCCAGCAGCCCCCCGAGTAACTATGGCTACACCTTC,CASSPPSNYGYTF,TRBV5-1,few,NA,TRBJ1-2
TGTGCCACCAGTGATACTGGCTTCAGGCTGTTTTTT,CATSDTGFRLFF,TRBV24-1,NA,NA,TRBJ2-2
TGTGCCAGCAGTCGAACCCTGGCGATGGGCAATGAGCAGTTCTTC,CASSRTLAMGNEQFF,TRBV6-1,many,NA,TRBJ2-1
TGTGCCAGCAGCCCATGGGGCGGCACCTACAATGAGCAGTTCTTC,CASSPWGGTYNEQFF,TRBV7-4,few,NA,TRBJ2-1
TGTGCCAGCAGTTTACAGGGTTGGGTAAATCAGCCCCAGCATTTT,CASSLQGWVNQPQHF,TRBV2,many,NA,TRBJ1-5
TGTGCCACCAGTGATTTACGGGGAGCACCCTACAATGAGCAGTTCTTC,CATSDLRGAPYNEQFF,TRBV24-1,few,NA,TRBJ2-1
TGTGCCAGCAGCCAAGAGTCCCAGGGGGGCACAGATACGCAGTATTTT,CASSQESQGGTDTQYF,TRBV4-2,NA,TRBD1,TRBJ2-3
TGTGCCAGCAGCCGGACTAGTTTTACGAACACCGGGAAGCTGTTTTTT,CASSRTSFTNTGKLFF,TRBV2,few,TRBD2,TRBJ2-2
TGCAGTGCTAGAGACGGGACTCCGTTTAATCTGAATGAGCAGTTCTTC,CSARDGTPFNLNEQFF,TRBV20-1,NA,NA,TRBJ2-1
TGTGCCAGCTCACCAAGTGGCATGAACACTGAAGCTTTCTTT,CASSPSGMNTEAFF,TRBV18,NA,NA,TRBJ1-1
TGTGCCACCAGCTTTGCAAGGGAGAATTACTACAATGAGCAGTTCTTC,CATSFARENYYNEQFF,TRBV15,many,NA,TRBJ2-1
TGCGCCAGCAGAAGCGGACTAGCGGGAGGAATAAATACGCAGCATTTT,CASRSGLAGGINTQHF,TRBV5-1,NA,NA,TRBJ1-5
TGTGCCAGCAGCTTGAGGCGGGAGGGCCTTGACACAGATAAGCAGTATTTT,CASSLRREGLDTDKQYF,TRBV5-6,NA,TRBD2,TRBJ2-3
TGTGCCTGGAGTGTCGATAATAGCAATCAGCCCCAGCATTTT,CAWSVDNSNQPQHF,TRBV30,many,NA,TRBJ1-5
TGTGCCAGTAGCTTACTAGCGGGGAACACCGGGGAGCTGTTTTTT,CASSLLAGNTGELFF,TRBV19,many,TRBD2,TRBJ2-2